These 9 T cell receptor beta chains were sequenced from one sample in a study of T cell changes during pregnancy in multiple sclerosis. Sequenced by immunoSEQ multiplex PCR; TCRdb stores in-frame clones only, minus some. The sample carries 40,000 or so clones, roughly 90% recorded once. The source material was CD8+ T cells from peripheral blood mononuclear cells, sampled before pregnancy. The receptors originated from a female donor with multiple sclerosis, enrolled in a pregnancy study.

The chain uses TRBV5-4 and TRBJ2-1; TRBD2 might be the D (5 bases). The CDR3 is 11 amino acids. The V gene's germline CDR1 is SGHNT and CDR2 YYREEE (reference sequence). Between the trimmed V and J ends, which lost 3 bases and 9 bases, there was a span of 7 bases. CDR3 sequence reads: CASSSGGEQFF. DNA of the CDR3: TGTGCCAGCAGCTCCGGAGGTGAGCAGTTCTTC.

This chain links TRBV19 with TRBJ1-6, with a tentative D call TRBD1 (5 bases). CDR3 length: 15 amino acids. Trimming removed 4 bases at V and 5 bases at J, with 12 bases between. Germline V lookup: CDR1 LNHDA, CDR2 SQIVND (reference sequence). CDR3 sequence (DNA): TGTGCCAGTAGTAGAAGGGGCCGGGATAATTCACCCCTCCACTTT. This translates into CASSRRGRDNSPLHF.

The gene calls are TRBV28 and TRBJ1-2, with 7 positions matching TRBD1. The length of the CDR3 is 14 residues. Germline CDR1 MDHEN, CDR2 SYDVKM. J lost 5 bases, V lost 6 bases, and 9 bases had no gene match. The CDR3 bases are TGTGCCAGCAGGCCACAGGGGACGGGGTATGGCTACACCTTC. Encoded protein: CASRPQGTGYGYTF.

The sample holds many counts of this clone. This chain connects TRBV25-1 to TRBJ1-1, with TRBD1 matching over 8 bases. The CDR3 is 13 amino acids. The ends lost 6 bases at V and 5 bases at J; junction bases unmatched: 5. In germline, CDR1 is MGHDK, CDR2 SYGVNS. CDR3 bases: TGTGCCAGCAGGACAGGGGACGGTACTGAAGCTTTCTTT. It codes for CASRTGDGTEAFF.

CDR3 nucleotides: TGTGCCAGCAGCGGACGGGACAGGGGCTTTACTGAAGCTTTCTTT. Amino acids: CASSGRDRGFTEAFF. This rearrangement joins TRBV9 to TRBJ1-1; 10 positions match TRBD1. Germline trimming cut 3 bases from V and 5 bases from J; bases unmatched to any gene: 7. In germline, CDR1 is SGDLS, CDR2 YYNGEE. This CDR3 has 15 amino acids.

The gene calls are TRBV7-9 and TRBJ2-1; 12 bases line up with TRBD1. This CDR3 is built from 15 residues. Trimming removed 5 bases from V and 5 bases from J; junction bases left unmatched: 4. The germline V gene encodes CDR1 SEHNR and CDR2 FQNEAQ (reference sequence). The CDR3 region is CASSRGQGANNEQFF. The CDR3 DNA reads as TGTGCCAGCAGCCGGGGACAGGGGGCCAACAATGAGCAGTTCTTC.

V is TRBV28 and J is TRBJ2-2; TRBD2 might be the D (6 bases). From germline, CDR1 is MDHEN and CDR2 SYDVKM. The length of the CDR3 is 11 residues. In DNA form, the CDR3 reads TGTGCGGGGCGGGGCGGCGGGGAGCTGTTTTTT. The encoded protein is CAGRGGGELFF.

The chain uses TRBV6-1 and TRBJ2-4, with 7 bases aligning to TRBD2. Trimming removed 4 bases from V and 7 bases from J; junction bases left unmatched: 13. Germline V lookup: CDR1 MNHNS, CDR2 SASEGT. The CDR3 contains 16 residues. The CDR3 is CASSAGAVLGGNIQYF. In nucleotides, the CDR3 is TGTGCCAGCAGTGCTGGGGCAGTTCTGGGGGGGAACATTCAGTACTTC.

This clone came up once. This chain uses TRBV10-3 with TRBJ2-1; 15 nucleotides match TRBD2. Germline-derived CDR1 and CDR2 are ENHRY and SYGVKD. The CDR3 spans 17 residues. V was pared by 6 bases and J by 8 bases, with 11 bases of the junction left unmatched. Here the CDR3 reads CAIRATRTSGGEDEQFF. Written as DNA, the CDR3 is TGTGCCATCAGGGCTACACGGACTAGCGGGGGGGAAGATGAGCAGTTCTTC.